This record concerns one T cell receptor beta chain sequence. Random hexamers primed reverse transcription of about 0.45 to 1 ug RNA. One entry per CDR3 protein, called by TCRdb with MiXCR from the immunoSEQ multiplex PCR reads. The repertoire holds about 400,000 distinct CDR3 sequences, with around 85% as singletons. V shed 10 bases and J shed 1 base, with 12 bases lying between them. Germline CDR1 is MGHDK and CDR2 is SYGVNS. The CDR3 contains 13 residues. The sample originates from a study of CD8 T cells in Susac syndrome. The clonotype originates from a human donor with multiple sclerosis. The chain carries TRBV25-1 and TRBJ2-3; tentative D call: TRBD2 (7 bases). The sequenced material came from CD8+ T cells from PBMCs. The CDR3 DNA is TGTGCCATAGGGGGGGCCGGCACAGATACGCAGTATTTT. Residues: CAIGGAGTDTQYF.